In its sample, the clone carrying this TCR beta chain was seen a few times. Antigen specificity is unknown. The data derive from a study of identical twins. General observations from the study: Cord blood beta clonotypes present at high abundance carried fewer insertions; no such pattern appeared in memory repertoires.

The CDR3 covers 17 residues. Between the trimmed V and J ends, which lost 0 bases and 6 bases, there was a span of 19 bases. Per the germline V gene, CDR1 is LGHNA and CDR2 is YSLEER. One entry per CDR3 protein results from TCRdb running MiXCR on the 5' RACE reads. Among around 480,000 distinct CDR3 sequences listed, more than 13% were seen once. The sample was also linked to a second study, of yellow fever vaccine responses in identical twins.

Sequencing was carried out using CD4+ T cells sorted from blood. The V and J genes are TRBV4-3 and TRBJ2-3, with a tentative D call TRBD2 (5 bases). This TCR derives from a woman aged 18-30 years in good health. The CDR3 is CASSQDRGSAGLDTQYF. The CDR3 bases are TGCGCCAGCAGCCAAGATAGAGGTAGCGCAGGACTCGATACGCAGTATTTT.